These 5 T cell receptor beta chains share one sample of origin, sequenced in a study of post-analysis software for immune sequencing data. Which antigens these TCRs recognize remains unknown. Findings and caveats of the study: Elevated frequency relative to controls characterized a handful of TRBV segments in patients, TRBV5-6, TRBV5-1 and TRBV20-1 among them.

Unique molecular identifiers were built into the TCR beta cDNA libraries. In TCRdb, the PCR reads were re-called with MiXCR into one record per CDR3 protein. Of about 820,000 distinct CDR3 sequences in the sample, roughly 50% are singletons; the top ten hold approximately 4.5%. The sample taken for sequencing was blood. Receptors were obtained from a girl aged 5 to 17 with multiple sclerosis.

This rearrangement joins TRBV3-1 to TRBJ1-2, with 7 bases that match TRBD1. The germline V gene has CDR1 LGHDT and CDR2 YNNKEL (reference sequence). V was pared by 4 bases and J by 4 bases, with 6 bases of the junction left unmatched. The CDR3 is made up of 14 amino acids. The CDR3: CASSPGGDSYGYTF. The CDR3 DNA is TGTGCCAGCAGCCCGGGGGGGGACAGCTATGGCTACACCTTC.

The sample holds a few counts of this clonotype. The genes are TRBV10-3 and TRBJ2-3; weak D call: TRBD2 (5 bases). This CDR3 has 14 residues. Germline lookup yields CDR1 ENHRY and CDR2 SYGVKD. V was shortened by 3 bases and J by 4 bases, with 11 bases between the two germline ends. The CDR3 coding sequence is TGTGCCATCAGTGAAGTTACTAGTTCAGATACGCAGTATTTT. It codes for CAISEVTSSDTQYF.

This clonotype occurred a few times. The rearrangement links TRBV5-1 to TRBJ2-7; TRBD1 might be the D (6 bases). This CDR3 has 14 amino acids. Germline CDR1 SGHRS, CDR2 YFSETQ. Trimming cost V 5 bases and J 4 bases, with 16 bases left between them. CDR3 in DNA: TGCGCCAGCAGTTCGCAAAGTCAGGGGTACGAGCAGTACTTC. It codes for CASSSQSQGYEQYF.

The chain uses TRBV4-2 and TRBJ2-1; the D call may be TRBD1 or TRBD2 (6 bases each). The length of the CDR3 is 18 residues. The germline V gene encodes CDR1 LGHNA and CDR2 YNFKEQ. Trimming took off 1 base at V and 4 bases at J, with 20 bases between the two ends. CDR3 coding DNA: TGTGCCAGCAGCCAAGCATCTCGTAAGACTAGGGGGTACAATGAGCAGTTCTTC. Its protein product is CASSQASRKTRGYNEQFF.

The table lists this clonotype with a few counts. The chain joins TRBV12-3 or TRBV12-4 to TRBJ1-6; TRBD1 matches 12 bases. This CDR3 region has 15 residues. V shed 6 bases, J shed 6 bases, and the junction held 3 bases outside the gene matches. The CDR3 region is CASRGQGAPNSPLHF. The CDR3 DNA is TGTGCCAGCAGGGGACAGGGGGCGCCTAATTCACCCCTCCACTTT.